Listed here are 14 T cell receptor beta chains from one sample, sequenced in a study of molecular identifiers for immune sequencing clone quantification. Using its own MiXCR run on the PCR reads, TCRdb lists one record per CDR3 protein. This sample has 350,000 or so distinct CDR3 sequences; about a fifth occur once, and the top ten carry 0.81%. Specimen: naive CD8+ T cells from blood, with Jurkat cell RNA spiked in. Subset noted: FACS-sorted CD8+CD4-CCR7+CD45RA+ naive T cells. The source of these receptors is a human donor in good health. Some libraries in this study had Jurkat cell RNA spiked in.

This clonotype was picked up many times. This chain joins TRBV28 and TRBJ1-3, with a possible D match to TRBD1 (6 bases). The CDR3 totals 15 residues. CDR1 MDHEN and CDR2 SYDVKM come from the germline V gene. V was trimmed by 6 bases and J by 7 bases, leaving 19 bases between them. Written as DNA, the CDR3 is TGTGCCAGCAGATGGGAGGGGGGCAGTGGGAACACCATATATTTT. This gives the protein CASRWEGGSGNTIYF.

This clonotype was picked up many times. The chain is built from TRBV9 and TRBJ2-5; 7 nucleotides line up with TRBD2. The CDR3 spans 16 residues. The V gene's germline CDR1 is SGDLS and CDR2 YYNGEE. J lost 5 bases, V lost 0 bases, and 10 bases had no gene match. The CDR3 nucleotides are TGTGCCAGCAGCGTAGAAGAGGGCGGGGAGGGCGAGACCCAGTACTTC. It is translated as CASSVEEGGEGETQYF.

In regard to this clonotype: Given a much more abundant clone one base away, this may be a read error. This CDR3 reads CASNQEKLDTYTDTQYF. The DNA of the CDR3 is TGCGCCAGCAACCAAGAGAAGTTGGACACCTACACAGATACGCAGTATTTT. The V gene is TRBV4-1, the J gene TRBJ2-3; D might be TRBD1 (5 bases). This CDR3 has 17 amino acids. Per the germline V gene, CDR1 is MGHRA and CDR2 is YSYEKL.

Note on this clonotype: A much larger clone sits a single nucleotide away, making a read error possible. This rearrangement joins TRBV7-2 to TRBJ2-7; no reliable D call. The CDR3 has 15 amino acids. Trimming removed 1 base from V and 1 base from J, with 11 bases in between. CDR1 is SGHTA and CDR2 is FQGNSA in the germline V gene. The CDR3 DNA sequence: TGTGCCAGCAGCTTAGTAGACGGAAAGTCCTACGAGCAGTACTTC. Its protein product is CASSLVDGKSYEQYF.

This chain uses TRBV20-1 with TRBJ2-2; TRBD2 matches at 11 bases. Germline V gene data show CDR1 as DFQATT and CDR2 as SNEGSKA (reference sequence). This CDR3 has 18 amino acids. V shed 5 bases and J 3 bases; nucleotides not matched to a gene: 14. The CDR3 reads CSASTGTSGAKDTGELFF. CDR3 nucleotides: TGCAGTGCTTCCACCGGGACTAGCGGAGCAAAGGACACCGGGGAGCTGTTTTTT.

Many counts were recorded for this clonotype. The V and J genes are TRBV7-9 and TRBJ1-2; perhaps TRBD1 as D (5 bases). The germline CDR1 and CDR2 sequences are SEHNR and FQNEAQ (reference sequence). There are 15 residues in the CDR3. Trimming shortened V by 5 bases and J by 2 bases, and 15 bases separated the two germline ends. In DNA form, the CDR3 reads TGTGCCAGCAGCCCACCGGACACCCAAAACTATGGCTACACCTTC. This codes for CASSPPDTQNYGYTF.

Notes on this clonotype: A junction boundary mismatches the germline segment, possibly from a read error. This chain joins TRBV19 and TRBJ2-2, with 8 bases fitting TRBD1. Germline CDR1 and CDR2: LNHDA and SQIVND (reference sequence). The CDR3 covers 15 residues. The CDR3 protein is CASMGGTRGHGELVF. The CDR3 DNA follows: TGTGCCAGTATGGGTGGGACCAGGGGGCACGGGGAGCTGGTTTTT.

This clonotype was found many times. V usage is TRBV4-3 and J usage is TRBJ2-1; 11 bases fit TRBD2. Trimming removed 4 bases from V and 4 bases from J; junction bases left unmatched: 3. The CDR3 runs to 15 residues. Germline V gene lookup returns CDR1 LGHNA and CDR2 YSLEER. The CDR3 coding sequence is TGCGCCAGCAGCCGAACTAGCGGGAGTTACAATGAGCAGTTCTTC. Its protein product is CASSRTSGSYNEQFF.

This clonotype came up a few times. Compared with germline, one end of the junction differs, possibly owing to a read error. The DNA for the CDR3 is TGCAGCATTGAAGGTAGCGGGAGCCCCTACAATGAGCAGTTCTTC. Its protein product is CSIEGSGSPYNEQFF. The chain links TRBV29-1 to TRBJ2-1; 9 bases are shared with TRBD2. The length of the CDR3 is 15 residues. CDR1 and CDR2 from the germline V gene are SQVTM and ANQGSEA.

This clonotype has ten or more counts. This CDR3 reads CASSSLSDKDEKLFF. CDR3 nucleotides: TGTGCCAGCAGTTCCCTGTCGGACAAAGACGAAAAACTGTTTTTT. V usage is TRBV6-2 or TRBV6-3 and J usage is TRBJ1-4; the D gene is possibly TRBD1 (5 bases). Germline CDR1 reads MNHEY; CDR2 reads SVGEGT. Trimming shortened V by 4 bases and J by 8 bases, and 17 bases separated the two germline ends. There are 15 residues in the CDR3.

The table lists this clonotype with many counts. The gene calls are TRBV27 and TRBJ2-3; TRBD1 might be the D (5 bases). This CDR3 is built from 15 residues. Looked up from germline, CDR1 is MNHEY and CDR2 is SMNVEV (reference sequence). Trimming stripped 8 bases from V and 0 bases from J, with 15 bases between. The CDR3, as DNA: TGTGCCAGCGGCTTCAGGGATACTAGCACAGATACGCAGTATTTT. It yields the protein CASGFRDTSTDTQYF.

This clonotype was recorded many times. V is TRBV7-2 and J is TRBJ2-7; a possible D gene is TRBD2 (6 bases). Per the germline V gene, CDR1 is SGHTA and CDR2 is FQGNSA. V lost 4 bases to trimming and J lost 3 bases, with 13 bases between them. There are 14 residues in the CDR3. The chain's CDR3 is CASSSPGLSYEQYF. Written as DNA, the CDR3 is TGTGCCAGCAGCTCACCGGGACTGAGCTACGAGCAGTACTTC. Together with reference TRBV7-2 and TRBJ2-7, the CDR3 gives the full variable domain: GAGVSQSPSNKVTEKGKDVELRCDPISGHTALYWYRQSLGQGLEFLIYFQGNSAPDKSGLPSDRFSAERTGGSVSTLTIQRTQQEDSAVYLCASSSPGLSYEQYFGPGTRLTVT.

In regard to this clonotype: Just one base apart from a much larger clone, this may be a read error. The chain couples TRBV6-6 to TRBJ2-7; D remains ambiguous. The CDR3 loop spans 15 amino acids. Germline V gene lookup returns CDR1 MNHNY and CDR2 SVGAGI (reference sequence). CDR3 protein: CAGSYSDGQSYEQYF. DNA of the CDR3: TGTGCCGGCAGTTACTCGGACGGTCAGTCTTACGAGCAGTACTTC.

This clonotype was seen at least ten times. The V and J genes are TRBV30 and TRBJ2-5; tentatively, D is TRBD1 (5 bases). Looked up from germline, CDR1 is GTSNPN and CDR2 is SVGIG (reference sequence). This CDR3 region has 13 residues. The V end was cut by 1 base, the J end by 1 base, with 7 bases between. The CDR3 sequence is CAWSDRFQETQYF. The CDR3 DNA follows: TGTGCCTGGAGTGACAGGTTCCAAGAGACCCAGTACTTC.